The rows below give T cell receptor beta chains drawn from one sample of a study of cytomegalovirus exposure and HLA in healthy donors. Sequenced by immunoSEQ multiplex PCR; TCRdb stores in-frame clones only, minus some. Of 98,000 or so clones in the sample, 70% to 80% are singletons; the top ten hold over 15%. What was sequenced was PBMCs. Receptors were obtained from a man aged 60 to 75 in good health and CMV-seropositive. Both conserved end residues are part of each CDR3. A D gene is named only where the DNA matches it firmly. The size field is filled for only some rows; it gives once, few, many or a size class.

j_gene | abundance | d_gene | v_gene | CDR3nt | CDR3aa
TRBJ2-6 | . | . | TRBV5-1 | TGCGCCAGCAGCTTGGGTGCCTCGGCTGGGGCCAACGTCCTGACTTTC | CASSLGASAGANVLTF
TRBJ2-2 | . | TRBD1 | TRBV30 | TGTGCCTGGAGTGTCAGGGGGTTGTTCACCGGGGAGCTGTTTTTT | CAWSVRGLFTGELFF
TRBJ2-5 | . | . | TRBV6-6 | TGTGCCAGCAGTTACTCCGCGGTGGGGCGCATGGAGACCCAGTACTTC | CASSYSAVGRMETQYF
TRBJ2-7 | . | . | TRBV6-5 | TGTGCCAGCAGCCAGGGCAGAAGCTATACCTACGAGCAGTACTTC | CASSQGRSYTYEQYF
TRBJ2-3 | once | . | TRBV5-1 | TGCGCCAGCAGCTCTAGACCGGGGGATACGCAGTATTTT | CASSSRPGDTQYF
TRBJ1-2 | once | . | TRBV9 | TGTGCCAGCAGCGGCTCTCAGGGTTTAGGGGGCTACACCTTC | CASSGSQGLGGYTF
TRBJ2-5 | . | . | TRBV25-1 | TGTGCCAGCAGTGAATATCCGCGGACAGTCAAGAATACCCAGTACTTC | CASSEYPRTVKNTQYF
TRBJ2-2 | . | TRBD1 | TRBV18 | TGTGCCAGCTCAAGGGACAGGGGCCCGAACACCGGGGAGCTGTTTTTT | CASSRDRGPNTGELFF
TRBJ2-1 | . | TRBD1 | TRBV19 | TGTGCCAGTAGTACCGGACAGGGCGCATCTGACAATGAGCAGTTCTTC | CASSTGQGASDNEQFF
TRBJ2-5 | . | TRBD2 | TRBV5-1 | TGCGCCAGCAGCTTGGTAGGCGGGGGGGCCCAAGAGACCCAGTACTTC | CASSLVGGGAQETQYF
TRBJ1-2 | . | TRBD1 | TRBV27 | TGTGCCAGCGGACAGGGGGCTGTAAACTATGGCTACACCTTC | CASGQGAVNYGYTF
TRBJ1-4 | . | TRBD1 | TRBV5-1 | TGCGCCAGCAGCCCTCGGCAGGGGGGTGTTATTGCTAATGAAAAACTGTTTTTT | CASSPRQGGVIANEKLFF
TRBJ1-6 | . | . | TRBV2 | TGTGCCAGCAGTGTGGGGGCGAGTTCACCCCTCCACTTT | CASSVGASSPLHF
TRBJ2-7 | . | . | TRBV11-2 | TGTGCCAGCAGCTTAGGGCCAGAGCAGTACTTC | CASSLGPEQYF
TRBJ2-7 | . | TRBD1 | TRBV6-1 | TGTGCCAGCAGACTCGACAGGGGTGCCTACGAGCAGTACTTC | CASRLDRGAYEQYF
TRBJ1-2 | few | . | TRBV6-1 | TGTGCCAGCAGTGAAGGCCCAGGTGGCTACACCTTC | CASSEGPGGYTF
TRBJ2-1 | . | . | TRBV4-1 | TGCGCCAGCAGCTTAGGGGCCAATGAGCAGTTCTTC | CASSLGANEQFF
TRBJ1-1 | once | . | TRBV27 | TGTGCCAGCAGACCGACAGGAGTAACTGAAGCTTTCTTT | CASRPTGVTEAFF
TRBJ2-7 | . | . | TRBV14 | TGTGCCAGCAGCCAAGATCCGTTCACCCGGGACGAGCAGTACTTC | CASSQDPFTRDEQYF
TRBJ1-6 | . | . | TRBV30 | TGTGCCTGGAGTGTACATGGACTCAATTCACCCCTCCACTTT | CAWSVHGLNSPLHF
TRBJ1-5 | . | . | TRBV4-3 | TGCGCCAGCAGCCAAGATACAGGGCTCCCCGATCAGCCCCAGCATTTT | CASSQDTGLPDQPQHF
TRBJ2-7 | . | TRBD1 | TRBV7-8 | TGTGCCAGCAGCTTGGGACAGGGAGTGGGGGAGCAGTACTTC | CASSLGQGVGEQYF
TRBJ1-2 | . | . | TRBV10-3 | TGTGCCATCAGTGACTTACAGAACTATGGCTACACCTTC | CAISDLQNYGYTF
TRBJ2-7 | . | . | TRBV7-8 | TGTGCCAGCAGCTTCCCCCCCGGGTTTGTCGAGCAGTACTTC | CASSFPPGFVEQYF
TRBJ1-4 | . | . | TRBV5-1 | TGCGCCAGCAGCTTGGCCAGGTATAATGAAAAACTGTTTTTT | CASSLARYNEKLFF
TRBJ2-7 | few | . | TRBV6-5 | TGTGCCAGCAGTTCCCGGACAGCTGTCTACGAGCAGTACTTC | CASSSRTAVYEQYF
TRBJ1-1 | once | . | TRBV11-2 | TGTGCCAGCAGCTTAGTCAGGATTAGGACTGAAGCTTTCTTT | CASSLVRIRTEAFF
TRBJ2-2 | . | TRBD1 | TRBV29-1 | TGCAGCGCTTGGAAGGGGACAGGGTTGATCGGGGAGCTGTTTTTT | CSAWKGTGLIGELFF
TRBJ2-5 | . | . | TRBV7-2 | TGTGCCAGCAGCCCGAGAGGGCGAGAGACCCAGTACTTC | CASSPRGRETQYF
TRBJ2-7 | . | . | TRBV7-3 | TGTGCCAGCAGCGGTTGGACGGGGGGCACCTACGAGCAGTACTTC | CASSGWTGGTYEQYF
TRBJ1-5 | . | . | TRBV7-8 | TGTGCCAGCAGCCCCCGCCGGGGCAATCAGCCCCAGCATTTT | CASSPRRGNQPQHF
TRBJ2-3 | . | TRBD2 | TRBV19 | TGTGCCAGTAGTATAGACGCTAGCGGGGGGTCAACAGATACGCAGTATTTT | CASSIDASGGSTDTQYF
TRBJ2-3 | . | . | TRBV28 | TGTGCGAGCCAGGTCGGAGGTTCCACAGATACGCAGTATTTT | CASQVGGSTDTQYF
TRBJ1-5 | . | . | TRBV7-9 | TGTGCCAGCAGCAGAGCCAATCAGCCCCAGCATTTT | CASSRANQPQHF
TRBJ1-2 | . | . | TRBV18 | TGTGCCAGCTCACCACCAGGAGACCCATACTATGGCTACACCTTC | CASSPPGDPYYGYTF
TRBJ2-1 | . | TRBD2 | TRBV6-6 | TGTGCCAGCGCGGAACCCGGGGGGACCAATGAGCAGTTCTTC | CASAEPGGTNEQFF
TRBJ2-7 | . | TRBD2 | TRBV7-9 | TGTGCCAGCACCATATGGGTTGGGGCGGGGGAATACGAGCAGTACTTC | CASTIWVGAGEYEQYF
TRBJ2-3 | . | . | TRBV19 | TGTGCCAGTAGTATCCCGACGACGGGATGGAGCACAGATACGCAGTATTTT | CASSIPTTGWSTDTQYF
TRBJ1-1 | few | . | TRBV4-2 | TGTGCCAGCAGCCCCCAACAGGGAGGGGGGAACACTGAAGCTTTCTTT | CASSPQQGGGNTEAFF
TRBJ1-3 | once | . | TRBV9 | TGTGCCAGCAAACCCGGGGAGATTGGAAACACCATATATTTT | CASKPGEIGNTIYF
TRBJ2-1 | . | TRBD2 | TRBV5-6 | TGTGCCAGCAGCGACTCCGGGGGGAATGAGCAGTTCTTC | CASSDSGGNEQFF
TRBJ1-1 | . | TRBD1 | TRBV7-3 | TGTGCCAGCAGGGCGGACAGGGTTTCTGAAGCTTTCTTT | CASRADRVSEAFF
TRBJ1-1 | . | TRBD1 | TRBV2 | TGTGCCAGCACGGGACAGGGAGTCACTGAAGCTTTCTTT | CASTGQGVTEAFF
TRBJ1-2 | . | . | TRBV25-1 | TGTGCCAGCAGTGAATGGGGGGTAACGGGCCCCTATGGCTACACCTTC | CASSEWGVTGPYGYTF
TRBJ2-5 | . | TRBD2 | TRBV7-3 | TGTGCCAGCAGCTTAACTGGCCTAGCGGGGGGTGGAGAGACCCAGTACTTC | CASSLTGLAGGGETQYF